The T cell receptor (beta chain) under discussion was sequenced for a study of blood T cell repertoires in COVID-19. This table comes from immunoSEQ multiplex PCR, and its TCRdb copy is limited to in-frame clones, with some not included. The table includes 400,000 or so clones, 88% detected once. This CDR3 has 14 amino acids. Per germline, CDR1 SEHNR and CDR2 FQNEAQ (reference sequence). Trimming removed 4 bases from V and 7 bases from J, with 13 bases in between. Source material: PBMCs or T cells enriched from blood (not recorded which). This receptor was obtained from a woman in her thirties or forties with acute COVID-19. The genes are TRBV7-9 and TRBJ1-4; tentatively, D is TRBD1 (5 bases). The CDR3 DNA reads as TGTGCCAGCAGCTCGGGAGACAGTCCTGAAAAACTGTTTTTT. Translation gives CASSSGDSPEKLFF.